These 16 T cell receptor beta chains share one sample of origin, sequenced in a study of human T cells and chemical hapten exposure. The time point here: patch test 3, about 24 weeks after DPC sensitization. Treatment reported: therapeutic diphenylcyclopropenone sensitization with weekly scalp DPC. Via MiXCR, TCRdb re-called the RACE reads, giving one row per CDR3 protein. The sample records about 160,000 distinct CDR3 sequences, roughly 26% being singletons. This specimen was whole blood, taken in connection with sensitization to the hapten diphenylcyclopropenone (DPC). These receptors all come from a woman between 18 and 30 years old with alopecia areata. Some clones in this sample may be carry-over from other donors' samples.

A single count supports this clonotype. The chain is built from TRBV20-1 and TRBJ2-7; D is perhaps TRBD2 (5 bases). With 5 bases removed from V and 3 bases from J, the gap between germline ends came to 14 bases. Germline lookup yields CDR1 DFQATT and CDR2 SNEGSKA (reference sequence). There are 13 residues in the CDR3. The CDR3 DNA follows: TGCAGTGCTCACACGGACTCCCACTACGAGCAGTACTTC. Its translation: CSAHTDSHYEQYF.

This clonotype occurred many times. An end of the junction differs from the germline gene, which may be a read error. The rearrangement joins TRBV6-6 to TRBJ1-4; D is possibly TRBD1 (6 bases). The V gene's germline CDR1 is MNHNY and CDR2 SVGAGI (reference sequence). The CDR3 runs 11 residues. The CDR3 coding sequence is TGTGCCAGCAGAGGACCGACAGGCCTGCGTTTT. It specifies CASRGPTGLRF.

The CDR3 spells CASSLAFRTGVETQYF. As DNA, the CDR3 is TGTGCCAGCAGCTTAGCCTTTAGGACAGGGGTGGAGACCCAGTACTTC. The chain carries TRBV5-4 and TRBJ2-5, with 9 bases aligning to TRBD1. This CDR3 comprises 16 residues. CDR1 is SGHNT, CDR2 YYREEE, per germline (reference sequence). V was clipped by 2 bases and J by 5 bases; unmatched bases: 10.

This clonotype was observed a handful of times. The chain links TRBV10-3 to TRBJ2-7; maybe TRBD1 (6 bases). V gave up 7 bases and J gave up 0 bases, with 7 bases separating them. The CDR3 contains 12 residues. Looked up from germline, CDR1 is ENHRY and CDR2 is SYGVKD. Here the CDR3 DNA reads TGTGCCATCATGGACAGCTCCTACGAGCAGTACTTC. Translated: CAIMDSSYEQYF.

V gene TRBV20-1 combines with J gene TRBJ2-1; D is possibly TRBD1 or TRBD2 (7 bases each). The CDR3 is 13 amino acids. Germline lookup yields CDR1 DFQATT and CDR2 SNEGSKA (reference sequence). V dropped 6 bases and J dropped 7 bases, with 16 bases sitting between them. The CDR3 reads CSARGGYGNEQFF. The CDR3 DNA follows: TGCAGTGCCAGGGGGGGATACGGTAATGAGCAGTTCTTC.

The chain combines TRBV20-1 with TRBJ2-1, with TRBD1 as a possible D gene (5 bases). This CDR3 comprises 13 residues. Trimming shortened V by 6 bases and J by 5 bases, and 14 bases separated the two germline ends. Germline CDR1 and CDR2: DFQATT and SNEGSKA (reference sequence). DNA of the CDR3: TGCAGTGCGAGTCTGACAGTGAACAATGAGCAGTTCTTC. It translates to CSASLTVNNEQFF.

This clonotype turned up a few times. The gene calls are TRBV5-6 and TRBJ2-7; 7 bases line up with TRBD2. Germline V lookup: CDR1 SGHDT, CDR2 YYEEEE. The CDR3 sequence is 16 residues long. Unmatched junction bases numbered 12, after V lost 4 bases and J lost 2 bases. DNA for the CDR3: TGTGCCAGCAGCCTACGTACTAGCGATAGGGCCTACGAGCAGTACTTC. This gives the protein CASSLRTSDRAYEQYF.

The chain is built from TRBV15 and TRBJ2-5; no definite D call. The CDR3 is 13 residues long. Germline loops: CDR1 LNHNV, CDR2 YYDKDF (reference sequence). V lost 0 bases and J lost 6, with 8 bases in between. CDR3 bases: TGTGCCACCAGCAGAGATCCTCAGAAGACCCAGTACTTC. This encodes CATSRDPQKTQYF.

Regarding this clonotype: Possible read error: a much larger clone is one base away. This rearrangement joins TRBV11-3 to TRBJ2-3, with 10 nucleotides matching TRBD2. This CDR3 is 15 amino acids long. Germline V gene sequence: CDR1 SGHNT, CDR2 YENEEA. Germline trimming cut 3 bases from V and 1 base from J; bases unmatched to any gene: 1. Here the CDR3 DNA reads TGTGCCAGCAGCTTCGGACTAGCGGGCACAGATACGCAGTATTTT. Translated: CASSFGLAGTDTQYF. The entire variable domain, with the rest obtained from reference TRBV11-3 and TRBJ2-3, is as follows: EAGVVQSPRYKIIEKKQPVAFWCNPISGHNTLYWYLQNLGQGPELLIRYENEEAVDDSQLPKDRFSAERLKGVDSTLKIQPAELGDSAVYLCASSFGLAGTDTQYFGPGTRLTVL.

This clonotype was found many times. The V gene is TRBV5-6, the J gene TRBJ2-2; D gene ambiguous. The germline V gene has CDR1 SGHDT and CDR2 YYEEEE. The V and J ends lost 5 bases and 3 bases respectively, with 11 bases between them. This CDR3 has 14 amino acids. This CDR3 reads CASRDQTYTGELFF. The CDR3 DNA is TGTGCCAGCAGGGATCAGACCTACACCGGGGAGCTGTTTTTT.

CDR3 nucleotide sequence: TGCGCCAGCAGCCTCCCCGAGGGGGGAGAAAGCTACACCTTC. Protein sequence: CASSLPEGGESYTF. The chain is built from TRBV5-1 and TRBJ1-2; weak D call: TRBD1 (6 bases). The V end lost 4 bases, the J end lost 9 bases, and 19 bases lay between the germline ends. Per germline, CDR1 SGHRS and CDR2 YFSETQ. This CDR3 is 14 amino acids long. Combining the CDR3 with reference TRBV5-1 and TRBJ1-2 gives the whole variable domain KAGVTQTPRYLIKTRGQQVTLSCSPISGHRSVSWYQQTPGQGLQFLFEYFSETQRNKGNFPGRFSGRQFSNSRSEMNVSTLELGDSALYLCASSLPEGGESYTFGSGTRLTVV.

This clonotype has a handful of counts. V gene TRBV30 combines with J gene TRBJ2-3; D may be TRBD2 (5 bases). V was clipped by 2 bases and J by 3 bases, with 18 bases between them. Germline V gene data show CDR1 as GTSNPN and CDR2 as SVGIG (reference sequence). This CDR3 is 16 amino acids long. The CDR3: CAWSHSEGRITDTQYF. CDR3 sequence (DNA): TGTGCCTGGAGTCATTCCGAGGGAAGAATTACAGATACGCAGTATTTT.

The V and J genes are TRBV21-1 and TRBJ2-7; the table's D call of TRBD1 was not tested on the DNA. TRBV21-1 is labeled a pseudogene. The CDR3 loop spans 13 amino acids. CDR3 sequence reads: CASRGAGDYEQYF. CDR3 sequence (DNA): TGTGCCAGCCGCGGGGCGGGGGACTACGAGCAGTACTTC.

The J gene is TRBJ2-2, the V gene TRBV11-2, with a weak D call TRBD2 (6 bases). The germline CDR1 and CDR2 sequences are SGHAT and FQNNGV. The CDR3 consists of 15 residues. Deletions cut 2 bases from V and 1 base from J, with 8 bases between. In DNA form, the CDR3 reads TGTGCCAGCAGCTTAAACGGGGGGAACACCGGGGAGCTGTTTTTT. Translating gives CASSLNGGNTGELFF.

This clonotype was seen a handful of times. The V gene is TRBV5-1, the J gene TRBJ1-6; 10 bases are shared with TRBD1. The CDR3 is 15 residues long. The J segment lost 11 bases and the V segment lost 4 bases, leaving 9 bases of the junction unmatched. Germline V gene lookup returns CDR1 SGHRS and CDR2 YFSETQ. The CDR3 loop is CASSPGTGEFPPLHF. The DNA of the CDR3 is TGCGCCAGCAGCCCGGGGACAGGGGAGTTCCCACCCCTCCACTTT.

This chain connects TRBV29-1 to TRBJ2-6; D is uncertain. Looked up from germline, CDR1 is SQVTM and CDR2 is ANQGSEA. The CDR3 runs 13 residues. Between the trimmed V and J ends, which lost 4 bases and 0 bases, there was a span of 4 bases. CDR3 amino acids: CSVGFSGANVLTF. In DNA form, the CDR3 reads TGCAGCGTTGGGTTCTCTGGGGCCAACGTCCTGACTTTC.